This T cell receptor beta chain derives from a study of cytomegalovirus exposure and HLA in healthy donors. Study at large: Earlier sequencing of 150 million to 200 million T cells yielded roughly 100 million unique TCR beta sequences. Overall study findings and caveats: Altogether, 150 to 200 TCR beta chains were recorded as cytomegalovirus-associated. The majority of TCR sequences were rare, yet some public TCRs appeared in many donors. TCR beta V segments were, for the most part, productive about 87% or about 30% of the time in an earlier analysis.

About this clone itself: The target antigen is unknown.

CDR3 size: 15 residues. Germline values: CDR1 SGHRS, CDR2 YFSETQ. Trimming cost V 4 bases and J 0 bases, with 13 bases left between them. PCR was performed using 60 Vbeta and 13 Jbeta primers. Only in-frame clones appear in the TCRdb table, and some are missing; sequencing was by immunoSEQ multiplex PCR. The sample lists about 160,000 clones; over 70% were seen once. The TCR sequence derives from a woman between 18 and 29 years old in good health and CMV-seronegative. Sequencing was performed on PBMCs. This chain uses TRBV5-1 with TRBJ1-2; D gene ambiguous. The CDR3 nucleotides are TGCGCCAGCAGCCCGGTTGGGGAGGCTAACTATGGCTACACCTTC. This encodes CASSPVGEANYGYTF.